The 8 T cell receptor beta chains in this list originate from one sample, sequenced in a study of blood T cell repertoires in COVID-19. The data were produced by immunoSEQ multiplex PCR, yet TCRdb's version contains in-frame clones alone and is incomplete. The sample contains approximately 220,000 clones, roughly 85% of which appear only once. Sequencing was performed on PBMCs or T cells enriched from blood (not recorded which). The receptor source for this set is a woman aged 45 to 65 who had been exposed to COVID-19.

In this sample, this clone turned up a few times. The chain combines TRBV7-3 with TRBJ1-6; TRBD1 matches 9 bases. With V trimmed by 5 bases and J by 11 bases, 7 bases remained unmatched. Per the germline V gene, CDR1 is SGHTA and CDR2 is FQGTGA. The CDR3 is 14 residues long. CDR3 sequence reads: CASSPRGTGTPLHF. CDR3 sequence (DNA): TGTGCCAGCAGCCCGCGAGGGACAGGGACACCCCTCCACTTT.

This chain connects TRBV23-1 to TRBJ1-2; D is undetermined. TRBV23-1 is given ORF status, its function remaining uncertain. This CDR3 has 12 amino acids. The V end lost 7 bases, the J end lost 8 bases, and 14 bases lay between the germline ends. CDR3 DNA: TGCGCCAGCAAGGGAGCGGTAGGAGGCTACACCTTC. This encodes CASKGAVGGYTF.

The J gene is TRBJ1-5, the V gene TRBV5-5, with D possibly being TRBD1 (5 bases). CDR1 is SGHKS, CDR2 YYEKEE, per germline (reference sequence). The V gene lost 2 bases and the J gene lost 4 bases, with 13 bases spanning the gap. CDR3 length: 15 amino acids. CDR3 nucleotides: TGTGCCAGCAGCTTTACGGGGGAGAGGAATCAGCCCCAGCATTTT. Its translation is CASSFTGERNQPQHF.

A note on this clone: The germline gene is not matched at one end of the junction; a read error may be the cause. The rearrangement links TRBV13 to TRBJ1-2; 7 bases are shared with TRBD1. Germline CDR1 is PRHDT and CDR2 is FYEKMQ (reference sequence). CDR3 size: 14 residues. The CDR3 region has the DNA TGTGCCAGCAGCGTAGGGACAGCACCCTATGGCTACACCTTC. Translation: CASSVGTAPYGYTF.

CDR3: CASSRRPPSGDYGYTF. In DNA form, the CDR3 reads TGTGCCAGCAGCCGCCGACCACCTTCGGGGGACTATGGCTACACCTTC. The chain has TRBV5-6 and TRBJ1-2, with a weak D call TRBD1 (5 bases). Germline assignment: CDR1 SGHDT and CDR2 YYEEEE. There are 16 residues in the CDR3. V was pared by 4 bases and J by 3 bases, with 19 bases between. The whole variable domain, remainder taken from reference TRBV5-6 and TRBJ1-2, is DAGVTQSPTHLIKTRGQQVTLRCSPKSGHDTVSWYQQALGQGPQFIFQYYEEEERQRGNFPDRFSGHQFPNYSSELNVNALLLGDSALYLCASSRRPPSGDYGYTFGSGTRLTVV.

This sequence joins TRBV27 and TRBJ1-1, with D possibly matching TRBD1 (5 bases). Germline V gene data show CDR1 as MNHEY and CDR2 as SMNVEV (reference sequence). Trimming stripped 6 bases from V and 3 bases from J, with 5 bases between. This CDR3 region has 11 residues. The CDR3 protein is CASRGHTEAFF. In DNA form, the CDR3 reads TGTGCCAGCAGGGGGCACACTGAAGCTTTCTTT.

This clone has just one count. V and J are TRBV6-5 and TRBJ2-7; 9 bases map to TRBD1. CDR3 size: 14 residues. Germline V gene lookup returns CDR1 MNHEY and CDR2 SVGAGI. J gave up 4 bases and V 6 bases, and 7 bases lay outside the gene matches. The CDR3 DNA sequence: TGTGCCAGCAGGAGGACAGGGGTAATTTACGAGCAGTACTTC. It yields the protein CASRRTGVIYEQYF.

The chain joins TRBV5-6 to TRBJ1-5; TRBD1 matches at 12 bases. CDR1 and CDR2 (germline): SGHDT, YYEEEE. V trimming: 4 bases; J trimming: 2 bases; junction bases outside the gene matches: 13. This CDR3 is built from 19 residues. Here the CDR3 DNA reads TGTGCCAGCAGCAGTCGGTGGGACAGGGGGCAGTGGGGCAATCAGCCCCAGCATTTT. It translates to CASSSRWDRGQWGNQPQHF. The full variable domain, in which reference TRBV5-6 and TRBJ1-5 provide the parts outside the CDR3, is DAGVTQSPTHLIKTRGQQVTLRCSPKSGHDTVSWYQQALGQGPQFIFQYYEEEERQRGNFPDRFSGHQFPNYSSELNVNALLLGDSALYLCASSSRWDRGQWGNQPQHFGDGTRLSIL.